The 9 T cell receptor beta chains given below trace back to one sample, sequenced in a study of control samples from healthy donors and cancer patients. Some clones are missing from TCRdb's copy, which holds only in-frame ones; the method was immunoSEQ multiplex PCR. The repertoire holds approximately 130,000 clones, around 87% seen once, with about 8.7% in the top ten. Sequencing used blood. The receptors shown here come from a man aged 35 to 55 in good health.

DNA of the CDR3: TGTGCCAGCTCACTATCGAGAGCGGAACGGGCTTTCTTT. Amino acid sequence: CASSLSRAERAFF. The chain uses TRBV18 and TRBJ1-1; D ambiguous. The CDR3 loop spans 13 amino acids. Germline loops: CDR1 KGHSH, CDR2 LQKENI. The ends were cut back, 4 bases at V and 11 bases at J, with 17 bases in the middle. Looking up the rest from reference TRBV18 and TRBJ1-1 gives the full variable domain: NAGVMQNPRHLVRRRGQEARLRCSPMKGHSHVYWYRQLPEEGLKFMVYLQKENIIDESGMPKERFSAEFPKEGPSILRIQQVVRGDSAAYFCASSLSRAERAFFGQGTRLTVV.

The V call is TRBV12-5, the J call TRBJ1-2; D call uncertain. Trimming removed 5 bases from V and 8 bases from J, with 12 bases in between. Germline loops: CDR1 LGHNT, CDR2 FRNRAP. The CDR3 is 12 residues long. As DNA, the CDR3 is TGTGCTAGTGGTAGTTTCGGCGGGGGCTACACCTTC. Translating it yields CASGSFGGGYTF.

The rearrangement uses TRBV6-5 and TRBJ1-6; 8 positions match TRBD1. The CDR3 contains 14 residues. The V and J ends lost 5 bases and 9 bases, in that order; junction bases with no gene match: 6. The germline V gene has CDR1 MNHEY and CDR2 SVGAGI. The CDR3 here is CASSNTGGSSPLHF. The CDR3 DNA reads as TGTGCCAGCAGTAACACAGGGGGAAGTTCACCCCTCCACTTT.

The CDR3 loop reads CASSQAGNNSPLHF. The CDR3 DNA reads as TGTGCCAGCAGCCAGGCAGGGAATAATTCACCCCTCCACTTT. The chain couples TRBV3-1 (or the pseudogene TRBV3-2) to TRBJ1-6, with D maybe TRBD1 (5 bases). Trimming took off 3 bases at V and 5 bases at J, with 8 bases between the two ends. This CDR3 is 14 amino acids long. Per germline, CDR1 LGHDT and CDR2 YNNKEL (reference sequence).

The chain carries TRBV5-8 and TRBJ2-1, with 11 bases matching TRBD2. CDR3 size: 15 residues. J lost 6 bases, V lost 4 bases, and 6 bases had no gene match. Germline V gives CDR1 SGHTS, CDR2 YDEGEE. CDR3 in amino acids: CASSNSGGGINEQFF. CDR3 nucleotide sequence: TGTGCCAGCAGCAATAGCGGGGGGGGAATCAATGAGCAGTTCTTC.

CDR3 nucleotide sequence: TGCGCCAGCAGCCAAGGAGGGGCTATTAAGACTTACACTGAAGCTTTCTTT. It is translated as CASSQGGAIKTYTEAFF. The gene calls are TRBV4-1 and TRBJ1-1, with a possible D match to TRBD1 (5 bases). The germline V and J ends were trimmed by 1 base and 3 bases, with 18 bases remaining between them. The CDR3 contains 17 residues. Germline V gene sequence: CDR1 MGHRA, CDR2 YSYEKL.

The chain is built from TRBV5-4 and TRBJ2-3, with D perhaps matching TRBD1 (5 bases). Germline values: CDR1 SGHNT, CDR2 YYREEE (reference sequence). CDR3 length: 15 residues. Trimming removed 0 bases from V and 2 bases from J, with 10 bases in between. CDR3 in amino acids: CASSLDIGATDTQYF. For the CDR3, the DNA is TGTGCCAGCAGCTTGGATATAGGGGCCACAGATACGCAGTATTTT.

V is TRBV7-8 and J is TRBJ1-5; TRBD1 matches 9 bases. Unmatched junction bases numbered 6, after V lost 3 bases and J lost 6 bases. Germline-derived CDR1 and CDR2 are SGHVS and FQNEAQ. This CDR3 is built from 15 residues. CDR3 coding DNA: TGTGCCAGCAGCTTGAAGACAGGGGGGGTTCAGCCCCAGCATTTT. Protein: CASSLKTGGVQPQHF.

J is TRBJ1-2 and V is TRBV12-3 or TRBV12-4; D ambiguous. CDR3 length: 12 residues. Trimming cost V 3 bases and J 6 bases, with 8 bases left between them. CDR3 coding DNA: TGTGCCAGCAGTTTGAAGGGTAATGGCTACACCTTC. Translation gives CASSLKGNGYTF.